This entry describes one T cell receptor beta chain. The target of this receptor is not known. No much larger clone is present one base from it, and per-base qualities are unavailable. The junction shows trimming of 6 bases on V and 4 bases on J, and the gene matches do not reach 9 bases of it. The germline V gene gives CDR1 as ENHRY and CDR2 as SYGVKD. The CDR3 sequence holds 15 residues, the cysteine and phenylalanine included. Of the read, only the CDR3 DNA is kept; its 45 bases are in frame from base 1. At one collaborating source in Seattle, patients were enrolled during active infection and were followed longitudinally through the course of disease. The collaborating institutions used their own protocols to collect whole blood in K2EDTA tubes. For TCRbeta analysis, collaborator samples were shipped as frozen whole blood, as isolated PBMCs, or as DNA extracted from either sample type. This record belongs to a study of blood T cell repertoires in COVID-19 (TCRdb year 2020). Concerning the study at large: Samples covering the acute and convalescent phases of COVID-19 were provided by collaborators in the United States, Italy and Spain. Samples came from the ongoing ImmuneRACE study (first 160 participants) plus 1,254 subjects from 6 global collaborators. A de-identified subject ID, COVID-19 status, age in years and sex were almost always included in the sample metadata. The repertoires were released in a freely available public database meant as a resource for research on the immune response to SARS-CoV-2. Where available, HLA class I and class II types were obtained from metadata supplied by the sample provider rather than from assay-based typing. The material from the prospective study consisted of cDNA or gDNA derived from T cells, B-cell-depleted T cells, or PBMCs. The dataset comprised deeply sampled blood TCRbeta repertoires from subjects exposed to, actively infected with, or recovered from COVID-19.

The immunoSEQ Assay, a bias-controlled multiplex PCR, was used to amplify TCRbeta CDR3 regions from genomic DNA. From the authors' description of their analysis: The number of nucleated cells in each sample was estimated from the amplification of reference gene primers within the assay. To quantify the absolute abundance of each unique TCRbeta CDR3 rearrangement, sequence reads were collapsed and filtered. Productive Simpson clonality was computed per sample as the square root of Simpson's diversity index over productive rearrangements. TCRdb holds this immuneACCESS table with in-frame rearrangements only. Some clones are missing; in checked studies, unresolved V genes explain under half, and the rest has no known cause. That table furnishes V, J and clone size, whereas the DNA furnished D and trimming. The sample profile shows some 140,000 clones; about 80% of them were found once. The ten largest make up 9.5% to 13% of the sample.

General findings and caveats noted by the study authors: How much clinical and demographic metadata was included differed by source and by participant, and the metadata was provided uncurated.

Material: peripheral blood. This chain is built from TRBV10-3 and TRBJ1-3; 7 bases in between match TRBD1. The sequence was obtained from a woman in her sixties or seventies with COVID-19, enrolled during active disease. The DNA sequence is TGTGCCATCAGCCCTGAGGGGGCGGCGGGAAACACCATATATTTT. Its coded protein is CAISPEGAAGNTIYF.